These 17 T cell receptor beta chains came from one sample sequenced in a study of OX40 agonist ivuxolimab in advanced cancers. The table came from immunoSEQ multiplex PCR; TCRdb's copy has only in-frame clones and leaves some out. The table has tens of thousands of clones, 85% to 90% seen once; the top ten hold approximately 14%. Here the sequenced sample was CD4+ or CD8+ T cells sorted from blood, taken in a trial of the OX40 agonist ivuxolimab. The receptors here all came from an adult with an advanced solid tumor such as melanoma, head and neck, liver or kidney cancer.

A remark on this clone: Relative to the germline gene, one junction end is altered; a read error may explain this. The chain is built from TRBV28 and TRBJ1-4; D is undetermined. The CDR3 is 15 amino acids. CDR1 and CDR2 from the germline V gene are MDHEN and SYDVKM. The CDR3: CTSSPVGSNDEKLFF. CDR3 nucleotide sequence: TGTACCAGCAGCCCGGTGGGTAGCAATGATGAAAAACTGTTTTTT.

This clone was counted a single time. The chain couples TRBV11-2 to TRBJ2-1; 8 nucleotides agree with TRBD1. With V trimmed by 4 bases and J by 3 bases, 8 bases remained unmatched. Germline V gene lookup returns CDR1 SGHAT and CDR2 FQNNGV. This CDR3 has 16 residues. CDR3 region: CASSYRQGFNYNEQFF. The CDR3 bases are TGTGCCAGCAGCTATCGACAGGGGTTTAACTACAATGAGCAGTTCTTC.

This sequence joins TRBV13 and TRBJ2-6, with 7 bases that match TRBD2. Germline V gene lookup returns CDR1 PRHDT and CDR2 FYEKMQ (reference sequence). CDR3 length equals 18 residues. With V trimmed by 4 bases and J by 0 bases, 9 bases remained unmatched. CDR3 amino acids: CASSSGLDAHSGANVLTF. As DNA, the CDR3 is TGTGCCAGCAGCTCAGGACTAGACGCCCACTCTGGGGCCAACGTCCTGACTTTC.

The V call is TRBV14, the J call TRBJ2-7; D is undetermined. V was pared by 0 bases and J by 6 bases, with 9 bases between. CDR1 and CDR2 (germline): SGHDN, FVKESK. The CDR3 is 13 amino acids. The CDR3 reads CASSQDLNPEQYF. DNA for the CDR3: TGTGCCAGCAGCCAAGATCTTAACCCCGAGCAGTACTTC.

This chain links TRBV30 with TRBJ1-5; maybe TRBD1 (6 bases). The ends were cut back, 0 bases at V and 6 bases at J, with 12 bases in the middle. Per the germline V gene, CDR1 is GTSNPN and CDR2 is SVGIG (reference sequence). The CDR3 consists of 14 residues. CDR3 region: CAWSVEQGGQPQHF. CDR3 DNA: TGTGCCTGGAGTGTTGAACAGGGTGGTCAGCCCCAGCATTTT.

The CDR3 sequence is CTSLIGTSGTTDTQYF. DNA for the CDR3: TGCACCAGCTTAATCGGGACTAGCGGGACCACAGATACGCAGTATTTT. The chain couples TRBV1 to TRBJ2-3; the table's D call, TRBD2, has no DNA check behind it. TRBV1 is annotated as a pseudogene. The CDR3 contains 16 residues.

This clone occurred once. The V gene is TRBV6-5, the J gene TRBJ2-3, with D maybe TRBD2 (5 bases). CDR1 is MNHEY, CDR2 SVGAGI, per germline. V was shortened by 4 bases and J by 1 base, with 15 bases between the two germline ends. This CDR3 region has 16 residues. In DNA form, the CDR3 reads TGTGCCAGCAGTTGGGAGCTCACTGGGGGCACAGATACGCAGTATTTT. It is translated as CASSWELTGGTDTQYF.

The chain couples TRBV6-1 to TRBJ2-1, with a tentative D call TRBD2 (6 bases). Trimming pared 0 bases from V and 4 bases from J, leaving 10 bases between. The length of the CDR3 is 15 residues. The V gene's germline CDR1 is MNHNS and CDR2 SASEGT. The CDR3 is CASSEAGLDYNEQFF. The CDR3 DNA follows: TGTGCCAGCAGTGAAGCGGGACTGGATTACAATGAGCAGTTCTTC.

Concerning this clone: An end of the junction differs from the germline gene, which may be a read error. This chain joins TRBV5-1 and TRBJ2-1; D is unresolved. Germline values: CDR1 SGHRS, CDR2 YFSETQ. CDR3 length: 12 residues. Written as DNA, the CDR3 is TGCGCCAGCAGGTTGGCAGCTAATGAGCAGTTCTTC. This codes for CASRLAANEQFF.

The rearrangement links TRBV9 to TRBJ1-1; tentative D call: TRBD1 (5 bases). V was clipped by 3 bases and J by 8 bases, with 14 bases between them. There are 13 residues in the CDR3. From germline, CDR1 is SGDLS and CDR2 YYNGEE. The CDR3 is CASSADGGLEAFF. Here the CDR3 DNA reads TGTGCCAGCAGCGCCGACGGGGGGTTGGAAGCTTTCTTT.

The chain employs TRBV27 and TRBJ2-7; D possibly corresponds to TRBD2 (5 bases). CDR1 and CDR2 from the germline V gene are MNHEY and SMNVEV (reference sequence). Trimming cost V 5 bases and J 7 bases, with 18 bases left between them. The CDR3 spans 14 residues. CDR3 coding DNA: TGTGCCAGCAGTGACGGGATTCGACGTGGGGAGCAGTACTTC. This translates into CASSDGIRRGEQYF.

This chain joins TRBV30 and TRBJ2-3; no clear D gene. CDR3 length: 15 amino acids. Per the germline V gene, CDR1 is GTSNPN and CDR2 is SVGIG (reference sequence). Deletions cut 2 bases from V and 1 base from J, with 13 bases between. The CDR3 is CAWSLGSIGTDTQYF. The CDR3 nucleotides are TGTGCCTGGAGTCTCGGGTCGATTGGCACAGATACGCAGTATTTT.

The chain carries TRBV7-6 and TRBJ2-7, with D possibly matching TRBD2 (5 bases). The germline V gene encodes CDR1 SGHVS and CDR2 FNYEAQ. Trimming removed 0 bases at V and 0 bases at J, with 9 bases between. The CDR3 runs 15 residues. The CDR3 reads CASSLAMGSSYEQYF. Written as DNA, the CDR3 is TGTGCCAGCAGCTTAGCGATGGGGAGCTCCTACGAGCAGTACTTC. The whole variable domain, remainder taken from reference TRBV7-6 and TRBJ2-7, is GAGVSQSPRYKVTKRGQDVALRCDPISGHVSLYWYRQALGQGPEFLTYFNYEAQQDKSGLPNDRFSAERPEGSISTLTIQRTEQRDSAMYRCASSLAMGSSYEQYFGPGTRLTVT.

This sequence joins TRBV19 and TRBJ2-2; D possibly corresponds to TRBD1 (6 bases). CDR3 length: 15 amino acids. V was pared by 9 bases and J by 6 bases, with 20 bases between. CDR1 is LNHDA, CDR2 SQIVND, per germline (reference sequence). In DNA, the CDR3 is TGTGCCAGCAGGGACATCCGAATTTTGGCCGGGGAGCTGTTTTTT. Protein: CASRDIRILAGELFF.

The CDR3, as DNA: TGTGCCAGCAGCCTCGGGGGGGGTACTAATGAAAAACTGTTTTTT. Amino acid sequence: CASSLGGGTNEKLFF. This chain connects TRBV5-4 to TRBJ1-4, with D tentatively TRBD1 (5 bases). This CDR3 contains 15 residues. The V gene lost 4 bases and the J gene lost 2 bases, with 12 bases spanning the gap. Germline V CDR1 and CDR2: SGHNT, YYREEE (reference sequence).

This clone was found a few times. The rearrangement uses TRBV28 and TRBJ2-1; TRBD2 aligns across 9 bases. V gave up 6 bases and J gave up 4 bases; unmatched junction bases: 13. Germline values: CDR1 MDHEN, CDR2 SYDVKM. CDR3 length equals 17 residues. The CDR3 sequence: CASSTRNRLAGYNEQFF. In nucleotides, the CDR3 is TGTGCCAGCAGCACAAGGAATCGTCTAGCGGGATACAATGAGCAGTTCTTC.

This chain joins TRBV2 and TRBJ1-2, with D uncertain. This CDR3 is built from 10 residues. Germline loops: CDR1 SNHLY, CDR2 FYNNEI. V was clipped by 6 bases and J by 8 bases, with 7 bases between them. The CDR3 loop is CASRGRGYTF. The CDR3 nucleotides read TGTGCCAGCAGGGGCCGAGGCTACACCTTC.